The clone carrying this T cell receptor beta chain was counted ten times or more. The antigen is unknown. TCRdb ran MiXCR on the reads and lists one entry per CDR3 protein. Of 150,000 to 200,000 distinct CDR3 sequences listed, roughly a fifth were seen once; the top ten hold roughly 25%. This sample stems from a study of T cell repertoires in cytomegalovirus infection. Background on the study: Used in the study were CMV epitopes, some recently identified and HLA-C-restricted, others well-studied and HLA-B-restricted. Carrying CMV and the relevant HLA type showed in public TCR beta signatures.

Study findings and constraints: Public TCR beta family frequency separated CMV-and-HLA carriers, including in an independent cohort. Predominance within the ex vivo response was attributable to HLA-C-restricted CMV-specific TCR beta clonotypes.

The CDR3 length is 16 residues. V lost 7 bases and J lost 5; bases outside the gene matches: 9. Germline V gene sequence: CDR1 MNHEY, CDR2 SVGEGT. The genes are TRBV6-2 or TRBV6-3 and TRBJ1-6, with TRBD1 matching over 9 bases. This clonotype was sampled from a human donor in good health (CMV status not recorded). Some clones in this sample may be carry-over from other donors' samples. Material: CD8+ T cells from cultured PBMCs, obtained from culture after CMV antigen stimulation. Written as DNA, the CDR3 is TGTGCCAGCATGGGGGAACGGACAGGGGATAATTCACCCCTCCACTTT. Residues: CASMGERTGDNSPLHF.